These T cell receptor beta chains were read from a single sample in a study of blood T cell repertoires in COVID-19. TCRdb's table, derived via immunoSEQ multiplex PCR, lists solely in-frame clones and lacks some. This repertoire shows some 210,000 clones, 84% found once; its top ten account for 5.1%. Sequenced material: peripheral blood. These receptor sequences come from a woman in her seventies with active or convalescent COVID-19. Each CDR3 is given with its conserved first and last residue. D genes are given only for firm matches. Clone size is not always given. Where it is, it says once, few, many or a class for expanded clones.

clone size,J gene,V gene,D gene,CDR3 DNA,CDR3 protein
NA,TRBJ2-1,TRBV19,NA,TGTGCCAGACCGACAGCCGACTCCTACAATGAGCAGTTCTTC,CARPTADSYNEQFF
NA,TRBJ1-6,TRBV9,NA,TGTGCCAGCAGCGTGGAGCATAATTCACCCCTCCACTTT,CASSVEHNSPLHF
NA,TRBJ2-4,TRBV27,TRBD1,TGTGCCAGCAGTTTACCGACAGGGGATCGGGCCAAAAACATTCAGTACTTC,CASSLPTGDRAKNIQYF
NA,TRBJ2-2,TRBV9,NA,TGTGCCAGCAGCGTAGCTTGGCGGGGCGTCGGCACCGGGGAGCTGTTTTTT,CASSVAWRGVGTGELFF
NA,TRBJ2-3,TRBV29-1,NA,TGCAGCGTTGAAGGCGGCGGGCGCGCCACAGATACGCAGTATTTT,CSVEGGGRATDTQYF
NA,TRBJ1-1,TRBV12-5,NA,TGTGCTAGTGGTTTGCTCAGTAACACTGAAGCTTTCTTT,CASGLLSNTEAFF
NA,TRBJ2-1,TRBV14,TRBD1,TGTGCCAGCAGCCGGCGGACAGGGGCGAGCTACAATGAGCAGTTCTTC,CASSRRTGASYNEQFF
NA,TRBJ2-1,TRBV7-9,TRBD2,TGTGCCAGCAGCTTAGCGGTAGGACTAGATTCAAATGAGCAGTTCTTC,CASSLAVGLDSNEQFF
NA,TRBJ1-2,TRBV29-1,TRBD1,TGCAGCGTTGCTAAACAGGGGATCTTGAATGGCTACACCTTC,CSVAKQGILNGYTF
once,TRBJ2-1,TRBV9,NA,TGTGCCAGCAGCGTAGACTCTGGACTTTACAATGAGCAGTTCTTC,CASSVDSGLYNEQFF
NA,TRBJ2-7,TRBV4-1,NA,TGCGCCAGCAGCGAACAGGGTAGACACGAGCAGTACTTC,CASSEQGRHEQYF
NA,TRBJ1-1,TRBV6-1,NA,TGTGCCAGCAGTGAACTTAACACTGAAGCTTTCTTT,CASSELNTEAFF
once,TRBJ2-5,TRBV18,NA,TGTGCCAGCTCACTGGAGCAGGGCCTGTACCAAGAGACCCAGTACTTC,CASSLEQGLYQETQYF
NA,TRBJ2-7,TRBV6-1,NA,TGTGCCAGCAGTGAAGGGACTGCGACCTACGAGCAGTACTTC,CASSEGTATYEQYF
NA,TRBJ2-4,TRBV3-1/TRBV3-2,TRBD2,TGTGCCAGCAGCCCGGGACTAGCCCCGGCAAACATTCAGTACTTC,CASSPGLAPANIQYF
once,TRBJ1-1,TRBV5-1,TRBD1,TGCGCCAGCAGCTGGGGGACAGGGGTTTTTAGCACTGAAGCTTTCTTT,CASSWGTGVFSTEAFF
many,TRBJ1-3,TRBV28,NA,TGTGCCAGCAGTTTTCGGACACCCGGAAACACCATATATTTT,CASSFRTPGNTIYF
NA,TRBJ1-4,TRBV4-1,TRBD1,TGCGCCAGCAGCCAAGGGGACAGGGGGGCGGAAAAACTGTTTTTT,CASSQGDRGAEKLFF
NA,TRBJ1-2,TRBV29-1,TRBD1,TGCAGCGTTGAAGATAACAGGGGTTATGGCTACACCTTC,CSVEDNRGYGYTF
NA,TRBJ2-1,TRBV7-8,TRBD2,TGTGCCAGCAGCTTAGCTGGGGAGGGGCAGTTCTTC,CASSLAGEGQFF
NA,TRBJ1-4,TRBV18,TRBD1,TGTGCCAGCTCACGGGGACAGGGGCCTAATGAAAAACTGTTTTTT,CASSRGQGPNEKLFF
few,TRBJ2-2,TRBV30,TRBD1,TGTGCCCAGGACAGGGGGGAGAGGGAGCTGTTTTTT,CAQDRGERELFF
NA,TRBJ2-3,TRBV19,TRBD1,TGTGCCAGTAGTATAGATCCGGCGACAGGGGGCTTAACAGATACGCAGTATTTT,CASSIDPATGGLTDTQYF
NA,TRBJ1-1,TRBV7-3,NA,TGTGCCAGCAGCGCGGGCGGACTTGAAGCTTTCTTT,CASSAGGLEAFF
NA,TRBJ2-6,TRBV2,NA,TGTGCCAGCAGTCCGTCTCGTGGGGCCAACGTCCTGACTTTC,CASSPSRGANVLTF
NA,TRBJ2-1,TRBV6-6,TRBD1,TGTGCCAGCAGTGAGACAGGGGCGGGTGAGCAGTTCTTC,CASSETGAGEQFF
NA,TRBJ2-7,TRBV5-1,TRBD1,TGCGCCAGCGGTCGAGACAGGGTGCCCTACGAGCAGTACTTC,CASGRDRVPYEQYF
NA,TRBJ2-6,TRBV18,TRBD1,TGTGCCAGCTCACGGGACAGGTCTGGGGCCAACGTCCTGACTTTC,CASSRDRSGANVLTF
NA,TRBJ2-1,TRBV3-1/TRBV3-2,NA,TGTGCCAGCAGCCAGAGGCGCAATGAGCAGTTCTTC,CASSQRRNEQFF
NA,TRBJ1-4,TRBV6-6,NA,TGTGCCAGCAGTTCAAATGAAAAACTGTTTTTT,CASSSNEKLFF
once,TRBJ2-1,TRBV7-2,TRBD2,TGTGCCAGCAGCTCGCCCCTCCTAGCGGGACCCAACAATGAGCAGTTCTTC,CASSSPLLAGPNNEQFF
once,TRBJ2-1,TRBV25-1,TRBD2,TGTGCCACCTCCGGCAGTAGCGGGAGTTACAATGAGCAGTTCTTC,CATSGSSGSYNEQFF
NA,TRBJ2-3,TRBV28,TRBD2,TGTGCCAGCAGTTTGGGGGGGATAAGCACAGATACGCAGTATTTT,CASSLGGISTDTQYF
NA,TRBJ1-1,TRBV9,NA,TGTGCCAGCGGTCAGGCCCTTGGCACTGAAGCTTTCTTT,CASGQALGTEAFF
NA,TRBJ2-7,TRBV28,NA,TGTGCCAGCAGTCCGGCCCGGGGGACGGACCCCTACGAGCAGTACTTC,CASSPARGTDPYEQYF
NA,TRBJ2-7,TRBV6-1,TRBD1,TGTGCCAGCAGTGACGGGGAGGTTAGGACAGGGGCATCCTACGAGCAGTACTTC,CASSDGEVRTGASYEQYF
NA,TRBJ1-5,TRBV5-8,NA,TGTGCCAGCAGCGCCGGACAGATCTCCCATAGCAATCAGCCCCAGCATTTT,CASSAGQISHSNQPQHF
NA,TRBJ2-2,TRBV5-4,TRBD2,TGTGCCAGCAGCTTGGACGAAGTAGCGGGAGCGACCGGGGAGCTGTTTTTT,CASSLDEVAGATGELFF
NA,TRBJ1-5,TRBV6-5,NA,TGTGCCAGCATTAAGGAGGGGGGGAATCAGCCCCAGCATTTT,CASIKEGGNQPQHF
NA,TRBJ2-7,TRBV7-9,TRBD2,TGTGCCAGCAGCCCGGGGGGTGGGCCTTCCTACGAGCAGTACTTC,CASSPGGGPSYEQYF
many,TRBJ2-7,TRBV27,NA,TGTGCCAGCAGTTTGGGCCCAGGAAACGAGCAGTACTTC,CASSLGPGNEQYF
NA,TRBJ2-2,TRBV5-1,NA,TGCGCCAGCAGCTTGGCCGGGCAGGGAGGTTCAGGGGAGCTGTTTTTT,CASSLAGQGGSGELFF
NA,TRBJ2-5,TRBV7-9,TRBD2,TGTGCCAGCAGCTTGGGACTAGCGGGAGAAGAGACCCAGTACTTC,CASSLGLAGEETQYF
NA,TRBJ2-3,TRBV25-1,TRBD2,TGTGCCAGCAGTGAAGATAGCGGGAGTAGCGCAGATACGCAGTATTTT,CASSEDSGSSADTQYF
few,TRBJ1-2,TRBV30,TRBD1,TGTGCCTGGAGGACACAGGGGGTGGTTGGCTACACCTTC,CAWRTQGVVGYTF
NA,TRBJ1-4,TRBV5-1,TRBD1,TGCGCCAGCAGCCAACAGGGGACTCGGGAAAAACTGTTTTTT,CASSQQGTREKLFF
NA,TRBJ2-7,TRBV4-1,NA,TGCGCCAGCAGCCAAGATCCCAGGGTTGCCGAGCAGTACTTC,CASSQDPRVAEQYF
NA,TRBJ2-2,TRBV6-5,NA,TGTGCCAGCAGATACATGTCTTTGTCCGGGGAGCTGTTTTTT,CASRYMSLSGELFF
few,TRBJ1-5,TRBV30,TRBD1,TGTGCCTGGGCGCCCAGGGGGCGCGGAACCAATCAGCCCCAGCATTTT,CAWAPRGRGTNQPQHF
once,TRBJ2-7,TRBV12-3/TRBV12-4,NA,TGTGCCAGCAGATCCACAGGGAGTGGCGAGCAGTACTTC,CASRSTGSGEQYF
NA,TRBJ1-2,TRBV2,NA,TGTGCCAGCATGACAGCCTCGGGCTATGGCTACACCTTC,CASMTASGYGYTF
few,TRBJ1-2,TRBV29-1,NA,TGCAGCGTTGAGCGGGGGGGGAGGGATGGCTACACCTTC,CSVERGGRDGYTF
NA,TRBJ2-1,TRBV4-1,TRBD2,TGCGCCAGCAGCCCTATGAGGGGGGGAGCGGGAGGGCCTGGGAATGAGCAGTTCTTC,CASSPMRGGAGGPGNEQFF
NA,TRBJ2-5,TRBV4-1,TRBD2,TGCGCCAGCAGCCAAGACCCGGGAGGGAGTAGGACCCAGTACTTC,CASSQDPGGSRTQYF
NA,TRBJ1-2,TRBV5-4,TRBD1,TGTGCCAGCAGCAGAGACGGACAGGGCTTGTTGGGCTACACCTTC,CASSRDGQGLLGYTF
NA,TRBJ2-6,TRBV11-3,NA,TGTGCCAGCAGCCTAGACGGCTCTGGGGCCAACGTCCTGACTTTC,CASSLDGSGANVLTF
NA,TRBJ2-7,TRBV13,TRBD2,TGTGCCAGCAGCCACCCTAGCGGGAGGGTCTACGAGCAGTACTTC,CASSHPSGRVYEQYF